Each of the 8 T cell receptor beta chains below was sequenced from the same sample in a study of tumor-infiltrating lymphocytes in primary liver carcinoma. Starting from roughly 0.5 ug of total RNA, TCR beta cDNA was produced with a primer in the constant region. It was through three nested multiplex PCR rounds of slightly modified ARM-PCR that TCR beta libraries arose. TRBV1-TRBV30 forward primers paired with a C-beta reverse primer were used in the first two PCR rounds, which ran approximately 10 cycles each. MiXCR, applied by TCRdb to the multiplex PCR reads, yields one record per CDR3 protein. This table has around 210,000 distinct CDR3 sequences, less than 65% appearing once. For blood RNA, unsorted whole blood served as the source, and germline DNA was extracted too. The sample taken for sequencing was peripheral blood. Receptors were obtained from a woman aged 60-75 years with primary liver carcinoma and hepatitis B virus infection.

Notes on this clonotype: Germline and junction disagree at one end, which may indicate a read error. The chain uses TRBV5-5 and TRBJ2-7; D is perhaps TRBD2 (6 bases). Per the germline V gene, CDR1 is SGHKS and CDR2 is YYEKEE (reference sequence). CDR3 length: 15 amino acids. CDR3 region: CASTPDTGSGYEQCF. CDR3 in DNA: TGTGCCAGCACCCCGGACACCGGGAGCGGCTACGAGCAGTGCTTC.

CDR3 nucleotide sequence: TGTGCCAGCAGCATACACGGCAGGGGGCTCTCTGGCTACACCTTC. As protein: CASSIHGRGLSGYTF. The rearrangement links TRBV7-8 to TRBJ1-2; TRBD1 aligns across 8 bases. CDR3 length: 15 amino acids. Germline-derived CDR1 and CDR2 are SGHVS and FQNEAQ. Losses at the gene ends were 5 bases for V and 7 bases for J; bases not matched to a gene: 12.

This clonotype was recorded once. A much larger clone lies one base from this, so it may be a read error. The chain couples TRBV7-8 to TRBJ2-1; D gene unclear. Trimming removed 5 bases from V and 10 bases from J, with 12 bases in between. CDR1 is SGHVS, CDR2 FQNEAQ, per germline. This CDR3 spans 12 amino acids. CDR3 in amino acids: CASSITQGEQFF. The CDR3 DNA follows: TGTGCCAGCAGCATTACTCAAGGGGAGCAGTTCTTC.

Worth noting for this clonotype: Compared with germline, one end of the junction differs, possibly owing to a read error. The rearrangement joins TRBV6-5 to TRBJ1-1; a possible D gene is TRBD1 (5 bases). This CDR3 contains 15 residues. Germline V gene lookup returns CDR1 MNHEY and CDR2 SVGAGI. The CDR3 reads CASSYLGTVNIEAFF. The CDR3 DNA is TGTGCCAGCAGCTACCTAGGGACGGTGAACATTGAAGCTTTCTTT.

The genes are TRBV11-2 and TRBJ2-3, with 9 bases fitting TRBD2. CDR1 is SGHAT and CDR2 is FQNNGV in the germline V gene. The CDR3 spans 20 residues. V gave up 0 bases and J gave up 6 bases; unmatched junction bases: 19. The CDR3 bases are TGTGCCAGCAGCTTAGATCTAAGTGGATTAGCGGGAGAAGGGATGGATACGCAGTATTTT. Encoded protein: CASSLDLSGLAGEGMDTQYF.

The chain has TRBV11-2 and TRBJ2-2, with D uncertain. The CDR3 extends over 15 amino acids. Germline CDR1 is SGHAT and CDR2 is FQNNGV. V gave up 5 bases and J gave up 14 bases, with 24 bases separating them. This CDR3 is CASSPPQGPTWGLFF. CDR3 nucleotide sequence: TGTGCCAGCAGCCCCCCGCAAGGACCGACCTGGGGACTGTTTTTT.

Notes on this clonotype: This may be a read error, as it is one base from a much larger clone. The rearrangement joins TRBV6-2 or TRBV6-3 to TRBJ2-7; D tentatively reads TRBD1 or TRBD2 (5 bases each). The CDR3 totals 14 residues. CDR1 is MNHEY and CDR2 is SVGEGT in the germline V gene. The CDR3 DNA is TGTGCCAGCAGTGACGCAGGGTTAGACTACGGGCAGTACTTC. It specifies CASSDAGLDYGQYF.

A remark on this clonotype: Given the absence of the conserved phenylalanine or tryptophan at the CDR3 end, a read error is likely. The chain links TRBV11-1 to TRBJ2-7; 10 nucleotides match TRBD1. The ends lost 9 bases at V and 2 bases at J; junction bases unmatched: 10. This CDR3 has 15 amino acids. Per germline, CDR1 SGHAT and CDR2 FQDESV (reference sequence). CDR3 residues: CARSPGGQGAYEQYL. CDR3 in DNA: TGTGCCAGGAGCCCCGGCGGACAGGGGGCCTACGAGCAGTACCTC.